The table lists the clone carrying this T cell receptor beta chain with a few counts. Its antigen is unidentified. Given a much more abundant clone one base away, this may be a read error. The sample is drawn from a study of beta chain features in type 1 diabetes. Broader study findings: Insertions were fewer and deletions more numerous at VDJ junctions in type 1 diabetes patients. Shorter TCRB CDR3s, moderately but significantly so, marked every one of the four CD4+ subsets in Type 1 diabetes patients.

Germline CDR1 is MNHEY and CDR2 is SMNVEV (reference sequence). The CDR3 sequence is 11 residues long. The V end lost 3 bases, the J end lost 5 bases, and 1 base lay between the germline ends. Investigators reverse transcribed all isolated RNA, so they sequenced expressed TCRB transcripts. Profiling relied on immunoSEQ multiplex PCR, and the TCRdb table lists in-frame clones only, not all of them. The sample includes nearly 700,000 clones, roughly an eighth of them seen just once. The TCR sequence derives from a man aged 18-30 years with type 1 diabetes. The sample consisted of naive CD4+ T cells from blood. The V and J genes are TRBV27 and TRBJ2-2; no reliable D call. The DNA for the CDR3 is TGTGCCAGCAGTTTGACCGGGGAGCTGTTTTTT. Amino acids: CASSLTGELFF.